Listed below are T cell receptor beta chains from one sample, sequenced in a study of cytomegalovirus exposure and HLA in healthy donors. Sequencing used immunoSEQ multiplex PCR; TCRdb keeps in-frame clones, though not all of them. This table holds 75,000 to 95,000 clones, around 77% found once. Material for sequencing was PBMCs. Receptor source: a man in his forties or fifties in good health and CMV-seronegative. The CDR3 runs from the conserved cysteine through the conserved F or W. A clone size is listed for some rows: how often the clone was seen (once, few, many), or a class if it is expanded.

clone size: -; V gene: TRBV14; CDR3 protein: CASSPQGRGNEQFF
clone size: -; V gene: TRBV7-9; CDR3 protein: CSSSLDAGTGYYNEQFF
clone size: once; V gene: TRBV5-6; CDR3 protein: CASSLWQGLNGYTF
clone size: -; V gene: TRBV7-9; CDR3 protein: CASSLGGGANYGYTF
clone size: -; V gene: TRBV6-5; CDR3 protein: CASSYGTASGNTIYF
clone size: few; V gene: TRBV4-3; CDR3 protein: CASSQATSGGSSSTDTQYF
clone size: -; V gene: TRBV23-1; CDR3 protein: CASSQQEGAGYGYTF
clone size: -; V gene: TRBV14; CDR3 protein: CASSPRTAHGYTF
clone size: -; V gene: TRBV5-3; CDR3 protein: CARSPTGLAGNGEQFF
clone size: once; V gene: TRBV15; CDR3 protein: CATSEQGQAHQETQYF
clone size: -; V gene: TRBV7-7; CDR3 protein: CASSLNGYQETQYF
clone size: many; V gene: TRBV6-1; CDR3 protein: CASTQGAPAFF
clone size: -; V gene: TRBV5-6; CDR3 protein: CASSLGQLVYGYTF
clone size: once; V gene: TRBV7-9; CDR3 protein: CASSSDRTVIGELFF
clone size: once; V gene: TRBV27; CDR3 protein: CASSRGGGTHNEQFF
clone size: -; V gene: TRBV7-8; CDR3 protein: CASSLDRWGREKLFF
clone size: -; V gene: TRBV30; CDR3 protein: CAWSVRGGANYGYTF
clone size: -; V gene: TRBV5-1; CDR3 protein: CASSLTVSNYGYTF
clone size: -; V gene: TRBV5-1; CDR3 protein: CASSLGQGGTDTQYF
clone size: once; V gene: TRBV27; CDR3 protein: CASTGTGPSTDTQYF
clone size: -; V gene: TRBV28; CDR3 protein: CASSLRQVTGELFF
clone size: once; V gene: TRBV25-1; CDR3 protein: CASRALADYNEQFF
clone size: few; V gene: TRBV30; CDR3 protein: CAWSPGTGVNTEAFF
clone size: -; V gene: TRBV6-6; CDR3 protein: CASSLRGEAQETQYF
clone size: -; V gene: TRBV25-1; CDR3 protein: CASSELGRNQPQHF
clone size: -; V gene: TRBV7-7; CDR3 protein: CASSFGPGQGNGNEQFF
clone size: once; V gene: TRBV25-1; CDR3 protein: CASSPLGRGMVGDTQYF
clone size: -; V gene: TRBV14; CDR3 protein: CASSPQLDWHLFF
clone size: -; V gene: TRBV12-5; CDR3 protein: CASAGTGKTNEQFF
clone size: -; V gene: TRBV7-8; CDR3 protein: CASRRLVEGPGELFF
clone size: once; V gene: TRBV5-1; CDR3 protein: CASSLGDSRIQPQHF
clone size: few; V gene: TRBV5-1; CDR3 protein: CASSWIAGQDNEKLFF
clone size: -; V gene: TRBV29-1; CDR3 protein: CSVEGGQGLGANYGYTF
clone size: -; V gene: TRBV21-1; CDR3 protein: CASISPEAEQETQYF
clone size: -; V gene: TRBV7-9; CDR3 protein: CASSLGADRVGEQYF
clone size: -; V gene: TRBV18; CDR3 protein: CASSLIRTTGALSIGELFF
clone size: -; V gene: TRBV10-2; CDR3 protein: CASSESLGTEAFF
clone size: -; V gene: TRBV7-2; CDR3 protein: CASSLEVSRAEAFF
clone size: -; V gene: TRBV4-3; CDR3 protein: CASSQEWAESSYEQYF
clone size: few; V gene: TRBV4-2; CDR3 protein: CASSQATTLQGEKLFF
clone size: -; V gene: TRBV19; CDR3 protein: CASSIRQNSGNTIYF
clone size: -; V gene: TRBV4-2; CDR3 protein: CASSPGLGGVILAGELFF
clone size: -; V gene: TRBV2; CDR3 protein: CAGFLTGRNSPLHF
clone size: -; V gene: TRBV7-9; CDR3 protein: CASSSIPPYGYTF
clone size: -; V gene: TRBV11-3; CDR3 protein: CASSFRQGTEAFF
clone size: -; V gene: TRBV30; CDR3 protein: CAWGQTGLQYF
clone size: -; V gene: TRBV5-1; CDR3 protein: CASSFGQGAYGTEAFF
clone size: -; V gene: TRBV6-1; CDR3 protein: CASRESIGVQPQHF
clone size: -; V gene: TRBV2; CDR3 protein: CASSVGGPFSNYGYTF
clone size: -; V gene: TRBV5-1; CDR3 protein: CATSPRGETDTQYF
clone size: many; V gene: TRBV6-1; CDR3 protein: CASFRRGGSGNTIYF
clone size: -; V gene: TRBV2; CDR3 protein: CASSVMGTSQETQYF
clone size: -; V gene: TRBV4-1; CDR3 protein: CASSQSGRATNEKLFF
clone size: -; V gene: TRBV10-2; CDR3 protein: CASRGRGVTDTQYF
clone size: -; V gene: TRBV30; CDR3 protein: CAWSGTGGNSPLHF
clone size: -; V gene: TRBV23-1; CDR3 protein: CASSRGTVFYEQYF
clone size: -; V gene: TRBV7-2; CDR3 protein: CASSPRDRIWVSPLHF
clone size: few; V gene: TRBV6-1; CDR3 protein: CASSEEARSYEQYF
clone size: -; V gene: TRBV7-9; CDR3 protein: CASSLLGAVERAGELFF